The rows below give T cell receptor beta chains drawn from one sample of a study of blood T cell repertoires in COVID-19. Assay used: immunoSEQ multiplex PCR; TCRdb lists only in-frame clones, some missing. The sample yields 410,000 or so clones, approximately 89% seen once. What was sequenced was peripheral blood. The source is a woman in her 40s with COVID-19, enrolled during active disease. The CDR3 runs from the conserved cysteine through the conserved F or W. Each record gives: CDR3 protein, CDR3 DNA, V gene, J gene, D gene, CDR3 length, clone size. D genes are given only for firm matches. Only some rows state a clone size, as once, few, many or a class for expanded clones.

CDR3 protein: CSASRGFRETQYF
CDR3 DNA: TGCAGTGCTAGTCGGGGGTTCCGAGAGACCCAGTACTTC
V gene: TRBV20-1
J gene: TRBJ2-5
D gene: .
CDR3 length: 13
clone size: .

CDR3 protein: CASSFQGPGAEAFF
CDR3 DNA: TGTGCCAGCAGCTTCCAGGGACCAGGGGCTGAAGCTTTCTTT
V gene: TRBV7-3
J gene: TRBJ1-1
D gene: .
CDR3 length: 14
clone size: .

CDR3 protein: CSVRDRIFANTGELFF
CDR3 DNA: TGCAGCGTTCGGGACAGAATCTTCGCGAACACCGGGGAGCTGTTTTTT
V gene: TRBV29-1
J gene: TRBJ2-2
D gene: TRBD1
CDR3 length: 16
clone size: .

CDR3 protein: CATSDSATGLGSYEQYF
CDR3 DNA: TGTGCCACCAGTGATTCTGCGACAGGGTTGGGCTCCTACGAGCAGTACTTC
V gene: TRBV24-1
J gene: TRBJ2-7
D gene: TRBD1
CDR3 length: 17
clone size: .

CDR3 protein: CASRDFTGMRGTDTQYF
CDR3 DNA: TGCGCCAGCAGGGACTTTACAGGGATGAGGGGGACAGATACGCAGTATTTT
V gene: TRBV5-1
J gene: TRBJ2-3
D gene: .
CDR3 length: 17
clone size: .

CDR3 protein: CASSQGSGGHSDTQYF
CDR3 DNA: TGTGCCAGCAGCCAGGGTAGCGGGGGGCATTCAGATACGCAGTATTTT
V gene: TRBV14
J gene: TRBJ2-3
D gene: TRBD2
CDR3 length: 16
clone size: .

CDR3 protein: CASSLTGPGNTIYF
CDR3 DNA: TGTGCCAGCAGCTTGACAGGGCCAGGAAACACCATATATTTT
V gene: TRBV7-9
J gene: TRBJ1-3
D gene: TRBD1
CDR3 length: 14
clone size: .

CDR3 protein: CASSLLGEQAYGYTF
CDR3 DNA: TGTGCCAGCTCACTTCTAGGGGAACAGGCCTATGGCTACACCTTC
V gene: TRBV18
J gene: TRBJ1-2
D gene: .
CDR3 length: 15
clone size: .

CDR3 protein: CASSTEDSGNTIYF
CDR3 DNA: TGCGCCAGCAGCACAGAAGACTCTGGAAACACCATATATTTT
V gene: TRBV5-1
J gene: TRBJ1-3
D gene: .
CDR3 length: 14
clone size: .

CDR3 protein: CAVASPPVEQYF
CDR3 DNA: TGTGCCGTAGCATCCCCACCGGTCGAGCAGTACTTC
V gene: TRBV7-5
J gene: TRBJ2-7
D gene: .
CDR3 length: 12
clone size: .

CDR3 protein: CATNHRDGLNTEAFF
CDR3 DNA: TGTGCCACCAACCACAGGGACGGGTTGAACACTGAAGCTTTCTTT
V gene: TRBV28
J gene: TRBJ1-1
D gene: .
CDR3 length: 15
clone size: .

CDR3 protein: CASSQDRGGSSGNTIYF
CDR3 DNA: TGTGCCAGCAGCCAAGATAGGGGGGGAAGCTCTGGAAACACCATATATTTT
V gene: TRBV4-2
J gene: TRBJ1-3
D gene: .
CDR3 length: 17
clone size: .

CDR3 protein: CASSSGLAGVGLNTGELFF
CDR3 DNA: TGCGCCAGCAGCTCCGGACTAGCGGGAGTAGGGCTAAACACCGGGGAGCTGTTTTTT
V gene: TRBV5-1
J gene: TRBJ2-2
D gene: TRBD2
CDR3 length: 19
clone size: .

CDR3 protein: CASSLVSRTNEKLFF
CDR3 DNA: TGTGCCAGCAGCTTAGTATCCCGGACTAATGAAAAACTGTTTTTT
V gene: TRBV7-2
J gene: TRBJ1-4
D gene: .
CDR3 length: 15
clone size: .

CDR3 protein: CASSLGDSFGEKLFF
CDR3 DNA: TGTGCCAGCAGCCTAGGGGACAGTTTTGGTGAAAAACTGTTTTTT
V gene: TRBV6-5
J gene: TRBJ1-4
D gene: TRBD1
CDR3 length: 15
clone size: .

CDR3 protein: CASSLAREIYNEQFF
CDR3 DNA: TGTGCCAGCAGCTTAGCTAGGGAGATATACAATGAGCAGTTCTTC
V gene: TRBV7-2
J gene: TRBJ2-1
D gene: .
CDR3 length: 15
clone size: .

CDR3 protein: CASSQQALLSGANVLTF
CDR3 DNA: TGTGCCAGCAGCCAGCAGGCTTTACTCTCTGGGGCCAACGTCCTGACTTTC
V gene: TRBV7-9
J gene: TRBJ2-6
D gene: .
CDR3 length: 17
clone size: .

CDR3 protein: CASSLVGTGGYTF
CDR3 DNA: TGTGCCAGCAGCTTAGTAGGGACTGGGGGCTACACCTTC
V gene: TRBV7-2
J gene: TRBJ1-2
D gene: .
CDR3 length: 13
clone size: .

CDR3 protein: CASSEGQGAKQYF
CDR3 DNA: TGTGCCAGCAGTGAGGGACAGGGGGCTAAGCAGTACTTC
V gene: TRBV2
J gene: TRBJ2-7
D gene: TRBD1
CDR3 length: 13
clone size: once

CDR3 protein: CASSIPGTGLLHNEKLFF
CDR3 DNA: TGTGCCAGCAGTATCCCCGGGACAGGGCTTCTTCATAATGAAAAACTGTTTTTT
V gene: TRBV28
J gene: TRBJ1-4
D gene: TRBD1
CDR3 length: 18
clone size: once

CDR3 protein: CASSHGQVGFEQYF
CDR3 DNA: TGTGCCAGCAGCCATGGACAGGTGGGGTTCGAGCAGTACTTC
V gene: TRBV5-4
J gene: TRBJ2-7
D gene: TRBD1
CDR3 length: 14
clone size: .

CDR3 protein: CASSSPGDRATEAFF
CDR3 DNA: TGTGCCAGCAGTTCCCCGGGGGACAGGGCTACTGAAGCTTTCTTT
V gene: TRBV28
J gene: TRBJ1-1
D gene: TRBD1
CDR3 length: 15
clone size: .

CDR3 protein: CANLSQGEDYGYTF
CDR3 DNA: TGCGCCAACCTGTCACAGGGGGAGGACTATGGCTACACCTTC
V gene: TRBV10-1
J gene: TRBJ1-2
D gene: TRBD1
CDR3 length: 14
clone size: .

CDR3 protein: CASSPLVPGQNYEQYF
CDR3 DNA: TGTGCCAGCTCACCCCTCGTCCCGGGACAGAACTACGAGCAGTACTTC
V gene: TRBV18
J gene: TRBJ2-7
D gene: TRBD1
CDR3 length: 16
clone size: .

CDR3 protein: CSVEAQTGVAHEQYF
CDR3 DNA: TGCAGCGTTGAAGCGCAGACAGGGGTTGCCCACGAGCAGTACTTC
V gene: TRBV29-1
J gene: TRBJ2-7
D gene: TRBD1
CDR3 length: 15
clone size: .

CDR3 protein: CASSVRGEKLFF
CDR3 DNA: TGTGCCAGCAGCGTTAGGGGAGAAAAACTGTTTTTT
V gene: TRBV9
J gene: TRBJ1-4
D gene: .
CDR3 length: 12
clone size: .

CDR3 protein: CACGTGLQPQHF
CDR3 DNA: TGTGCCTGCGGGACAGGGCTTCAGCCCCAGCATTTT
V gene: TRBV30
J gene: TRBJ1-5
D gene: TRBD1
CDR3 length: 12
clone size: .

CDR3 protein: CASSLGSGRAWGETQYF
CDR3 DNA: TGTGCCAGCAGCTTAGGTAGCGGGAGGGCCTGGGGAGAGACCCAGTACTTC
V gene: TRBV7-8
J gene: TRBJ2-5
D gene: TRBD2
CDR3 length: 17
clone size: .

CDR3 protein: CASSGASRTGAYEQYF
CDR3 DNA: TGTGCCAGCAGCGGAGCTAGTAGGACAGGAGCCTACGAGCAGTACTTC
V gene: TRBV9
J gene: TRBJ2-7
D gene: TRBD1
CDR3 length: 16
clone size: .

CDR3 protein: CASSPSGTSGRKDDEQYF
CDR3 DNA: TGTGCCAGCAGCCCTTCCGGGACTAGCGGGAGAAAGGACGACGAGCAGTACTTC
V gene: TRBV21-1
J gene: TRBJ2-7
D gene: .
CDR3 length: 18
clone size: .

CDR3 protein: CASSRTGTPNTGELFF
CDR3 DNA: TGTGCCAGCAGCCGTACCGGGACACCAAACACCGGGGAGCTGTTTTTT
V gene: TRBV7-2
J gene: TRBJ2-2
D gene: .
CDR3 length: 16
clone size: once

CDR3 protein: CASSVFPATRLNTGELFF
CDR3 DNA: TGTGCCAGCAGCGTCTTTCCCGCGACTAGATTGAACACCGGGGAGCTGTTTTTT
V gene: TRBV9
J gene: TRBJ2-2
D gene: .
CDR3 length: 18
clone size: .

CDR3 protein: CASSLGAGVQPQHF
CDR3 DNA: TGTGCCAGCAGTTTAGGGGCAGGGGTTCAGCCCCAGCATTTT
V gene: TRBV28
J gene: TRBJ1-5
D gene: .
CDR3 length: 14
clone size: .

CDR3 protein: CASSPARGQNNGYTF
CDR3 DNA: TGTGCCAGCAGCCCGGCCCGAGGACAGAACAACGGCTACACCTTC
V gene: TRBV5-4
J gene: TRBJ1-2
D gene: .
CDR3 length: 15
clone size: .

CDR3 protein: CASSLGLAGADTQYF
CDR3 DNA: TGTGCCAGCAGCTTAGGTCTAGCGGGGGCAGATACGCAGTATTTT
V gene: TRBV7-2
J gene: TRBJ2-3
D gene: TRBD2
CDR3 length: 15
clone size: .

CDR3 protein: CASSFSPGQGGETQYF
CDR3 DNA: TGTGCCAGCAGCTTTTCGCCGGGACAGGGCGGAGAGACCCAGTACTTC
V gene: TRBV5-8
J gene: TRBJ2-5
D gene: TRBD1
CDR3 length: 16
clone size: .

CDR3 protein: CASSLQTGGGNNQPQHF
CDR3 DNA: TGTGCCAGCAGCTTACAGACAGGGGGGGGAAACAATCAGCCCCAGCATTTT
V gene: TRBV7-9
J gene: TRBJ1-5
D gene: TRBD1
CDR3 length: 17
clone size: .